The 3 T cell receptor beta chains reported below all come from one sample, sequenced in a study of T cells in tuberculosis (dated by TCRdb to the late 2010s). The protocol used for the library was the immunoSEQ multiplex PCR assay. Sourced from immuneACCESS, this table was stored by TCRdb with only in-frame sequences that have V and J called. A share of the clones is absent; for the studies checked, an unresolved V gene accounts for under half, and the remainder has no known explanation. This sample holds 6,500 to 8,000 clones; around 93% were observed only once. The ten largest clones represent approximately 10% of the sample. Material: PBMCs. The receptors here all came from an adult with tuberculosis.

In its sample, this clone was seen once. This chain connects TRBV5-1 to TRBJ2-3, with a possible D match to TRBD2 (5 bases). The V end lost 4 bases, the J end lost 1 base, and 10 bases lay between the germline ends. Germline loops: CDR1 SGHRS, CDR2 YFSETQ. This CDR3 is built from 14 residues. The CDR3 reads CASSTTGGTDTQYF. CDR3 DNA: TGCGCCAGCAGCACAACCGGGGGCACAGATACGCAGTATTTT.

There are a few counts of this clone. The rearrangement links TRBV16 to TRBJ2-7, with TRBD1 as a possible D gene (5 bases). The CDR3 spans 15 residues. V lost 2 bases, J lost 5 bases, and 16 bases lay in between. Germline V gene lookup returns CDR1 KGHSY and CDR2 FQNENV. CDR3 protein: CASSQTDIKGHEQYF. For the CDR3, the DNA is TGTGCCAGCAGCCAAACGGACATAAAGGGGCACGAGCAGTACTTC.

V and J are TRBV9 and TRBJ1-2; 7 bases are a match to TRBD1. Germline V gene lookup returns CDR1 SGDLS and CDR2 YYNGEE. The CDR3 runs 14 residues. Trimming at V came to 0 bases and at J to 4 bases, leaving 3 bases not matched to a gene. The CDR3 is CASSVATGVYGYTF. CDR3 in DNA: TGTGCCAGCAGCGTAGCTACAGGGGTCTATGGCTACACCTTC.